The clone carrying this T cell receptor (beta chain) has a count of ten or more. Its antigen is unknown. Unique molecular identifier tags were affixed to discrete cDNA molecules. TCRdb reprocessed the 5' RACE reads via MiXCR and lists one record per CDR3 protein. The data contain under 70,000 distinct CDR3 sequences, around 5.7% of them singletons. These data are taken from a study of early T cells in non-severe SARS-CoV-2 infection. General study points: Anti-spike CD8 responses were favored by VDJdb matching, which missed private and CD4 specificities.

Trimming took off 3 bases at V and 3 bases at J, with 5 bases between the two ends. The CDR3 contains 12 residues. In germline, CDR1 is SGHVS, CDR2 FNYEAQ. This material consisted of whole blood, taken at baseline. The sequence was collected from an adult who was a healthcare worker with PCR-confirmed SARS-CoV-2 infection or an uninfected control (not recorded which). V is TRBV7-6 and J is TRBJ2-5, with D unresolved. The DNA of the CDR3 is TGTGCCAGCAGCTTGGGGAAAGAGACCCAGTACTTC. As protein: CASSLGKETQYF.